The entry below describes one T cell receptor (beta chain). This entry is derived from a study of T cell repertoires in cytomegalovirus infection. Study-wide context: Public TCR beta signatures were indicative of both CMV infection and a matching HLA type.

The germline gives CDR1 SGHTA, CDR2 FQGNSA. This CDR3 spans 15 amino acids. The V gene lost 0 bases and the J gene lost 2 bases, with 9 bases spanning the gap. MiXCR, run by TCRdb on the reads, gives a single entry per CDR3 protein. The data show approximately 180,000 distinct CDR3 sequences, around 20% seen once. J is TRBJ2-3 and V is TRBV7-2, with D possibly matching TRBD2 (5 bases). The TCR sequence derives from a human donor in good health (CMV status not recorded). Some clones in this sample may be carry-over from other donors' samples. Sequencing was carried out using PBMCs. The DNA for the CDR3 is TGTGCCAGCAGCTTAGCGACTACCCCCACAGATACGCAGTATTTT. This gives the protein CASSLATTPTDTQYF.